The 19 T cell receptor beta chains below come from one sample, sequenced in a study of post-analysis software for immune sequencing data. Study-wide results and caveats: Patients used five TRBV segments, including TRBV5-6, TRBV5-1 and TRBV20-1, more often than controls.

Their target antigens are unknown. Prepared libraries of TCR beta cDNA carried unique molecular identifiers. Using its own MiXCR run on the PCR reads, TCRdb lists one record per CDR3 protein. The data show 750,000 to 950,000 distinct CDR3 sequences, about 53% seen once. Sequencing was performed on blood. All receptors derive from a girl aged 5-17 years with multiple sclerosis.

This chain's CDR3 is CATSVYGGPTTNTEAFF. CDR3 DNA sequence: TGTGCCACCAGCGTGTACGGGGGTCCTACTACTAACACTGAAGCTTTCTTT. The chain recombines TRBV15 with TRBJ1-1; tentatively, D is TRBD1 (5 bases). The germline V gene encodes CDR1 LNHNV and CDR2 YYDKDF (reference sequence). This CDR3 is 17 amino acids long. Between the trimmed V and J ends, which lost 5 bases and 2 bases, there was a span of 21 bases.

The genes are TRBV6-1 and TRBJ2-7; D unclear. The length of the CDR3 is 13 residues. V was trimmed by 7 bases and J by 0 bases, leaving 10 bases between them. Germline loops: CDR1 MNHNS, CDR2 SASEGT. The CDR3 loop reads CASNVGSSYEQYF. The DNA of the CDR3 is TGTGCCAGCAACGTCGGTAGCTCCTACGAGCAGTACTTC.

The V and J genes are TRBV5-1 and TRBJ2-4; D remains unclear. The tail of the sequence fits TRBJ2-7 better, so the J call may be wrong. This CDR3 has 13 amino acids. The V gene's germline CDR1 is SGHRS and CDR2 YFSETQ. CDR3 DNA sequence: TGCGCCAGCAGCTTGGACGGATTCTTCGAGCAGTACTTC. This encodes CASSLDGFFEQYF.

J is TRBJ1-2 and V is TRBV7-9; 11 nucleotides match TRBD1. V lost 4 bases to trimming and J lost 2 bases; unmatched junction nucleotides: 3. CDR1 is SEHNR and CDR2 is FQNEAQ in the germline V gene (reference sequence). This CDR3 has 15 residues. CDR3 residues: CASSSGQGVNYGYTF. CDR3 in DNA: TGTGCCAGCAGCTCGGGACAGGGGGTGAACTATGGCTACACCTTC.

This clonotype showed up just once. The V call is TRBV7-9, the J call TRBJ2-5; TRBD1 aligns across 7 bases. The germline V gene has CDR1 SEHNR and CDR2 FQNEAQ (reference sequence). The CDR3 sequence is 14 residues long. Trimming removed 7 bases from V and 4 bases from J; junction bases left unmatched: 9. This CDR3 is CASNAAGGLETQYF. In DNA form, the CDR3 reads TGTGCCAGCAACGCGGCAGGGGGATTAGAGACCCAGTACTTC.

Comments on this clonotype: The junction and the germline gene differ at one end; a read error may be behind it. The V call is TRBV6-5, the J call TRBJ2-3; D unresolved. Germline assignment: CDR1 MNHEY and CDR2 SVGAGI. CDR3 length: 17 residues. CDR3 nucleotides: TGTGCCAGTAGTTACTCGAACATTGGCGGTGGCACAGATACGCAGTATTTT. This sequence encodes CASSYSNIGGGTDTQYF.

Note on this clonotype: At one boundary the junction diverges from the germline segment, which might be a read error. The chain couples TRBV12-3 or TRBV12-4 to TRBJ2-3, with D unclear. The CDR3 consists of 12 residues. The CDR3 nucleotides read TGTGCCAGCAGGGAAAGAACAGATGCGCAGTATTTT. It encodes CASRERTDAQYF.

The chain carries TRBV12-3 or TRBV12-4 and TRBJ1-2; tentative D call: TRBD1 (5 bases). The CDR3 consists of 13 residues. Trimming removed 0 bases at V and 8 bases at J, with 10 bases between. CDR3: CASSLARGGGYTF. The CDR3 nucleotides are TGTGCCAGCAGTTTAGCGAGGGGTGGCGGCTACACCTTC.

The CDR3 spells CASSYRGTGGRLQETQYF. CDR3 DNA sequence: TGTGCCAGCAGTTACCGGGGGACAGGGGGCAGACTCCAAGAGACCCAGTACTTC. The chain recombines TRBV6-5 with TRBJ2-5; 12 positions agree with TRBD1. The CDR3 contains 18 residues. After removal of 2 bases from V and 1 base from J, the junction contained 8 bases not matched to a gene. Germline V gene lookup returns CDR1 MNHEY and CDR2 SVGAGI.

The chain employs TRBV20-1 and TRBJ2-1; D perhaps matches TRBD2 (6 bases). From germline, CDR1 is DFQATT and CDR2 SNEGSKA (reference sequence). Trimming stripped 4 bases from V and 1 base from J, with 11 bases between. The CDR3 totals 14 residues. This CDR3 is CSATGEISYNEQFF. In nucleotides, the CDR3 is TGCAGTGCTACGGGGGAAATTTCCTACAATGAGCAGTTCTTC.

CDR3 residues: CASSLATGGVSEKLFF. For the CDR3, the DNA is TGTGCCAGCAGCTTAGCAACGGGGGGGGTTAGCGAAAAACTGTTTTTT. The chain uses TRBV7-2 and TRBJ1-4; a weak D match, TRBD1 (5 bases). The germline V gene has CDR1 SGHTA and CDR2 FQGNSA. The CDR3 runs to 16 residues. V was clipped by 0 bases and J by 8 bases, with 16 bases between them. The full variable domain, its missing parts supplied by reference TRBV7-2 and TRBJ1-4, is GAGVSQSPSNKVTEKGKDVELRCDPISGHTALYWYRQSLGQGLEFLIYFQGNSAPDKSGLPSDRFSAERTGGSVSTLTIQRTQQEDSAVYLCASSLATGGVSEKLFFGSGTQLSVL.

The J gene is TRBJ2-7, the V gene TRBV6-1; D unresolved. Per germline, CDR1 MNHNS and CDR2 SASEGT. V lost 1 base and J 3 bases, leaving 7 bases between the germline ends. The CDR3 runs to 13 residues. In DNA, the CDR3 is TGTGCCAGCAGTGAAGATAACCGCTACGAGCAGTACTTC. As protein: CASSEDNRYEQYF.

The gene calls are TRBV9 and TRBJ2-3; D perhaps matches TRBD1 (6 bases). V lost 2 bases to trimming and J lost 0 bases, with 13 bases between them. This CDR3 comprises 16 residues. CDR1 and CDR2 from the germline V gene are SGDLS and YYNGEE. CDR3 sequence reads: CASSVTGDTSTDTQYF. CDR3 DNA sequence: TGTGCCAGCAGCGTCACCGGGGACACTAGCACAGATACGCAGTATTTT.

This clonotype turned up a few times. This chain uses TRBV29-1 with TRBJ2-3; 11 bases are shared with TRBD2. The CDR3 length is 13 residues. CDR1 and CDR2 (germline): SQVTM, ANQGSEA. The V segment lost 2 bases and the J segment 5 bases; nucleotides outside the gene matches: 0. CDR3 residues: CSVETSGRDTQYF. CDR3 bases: TGCAGCGTTGAAACTAGCGGGAGAGATACGCAGTATTTT.

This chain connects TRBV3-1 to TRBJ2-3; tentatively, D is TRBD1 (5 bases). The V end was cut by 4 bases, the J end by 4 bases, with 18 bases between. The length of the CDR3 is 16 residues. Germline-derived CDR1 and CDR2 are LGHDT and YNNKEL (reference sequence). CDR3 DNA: TGTGCCAGCAGCCCGTCCGAGACAGCCGACTCAGATACGCAGTATTTT. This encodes CASSPSETADSDTQYF.

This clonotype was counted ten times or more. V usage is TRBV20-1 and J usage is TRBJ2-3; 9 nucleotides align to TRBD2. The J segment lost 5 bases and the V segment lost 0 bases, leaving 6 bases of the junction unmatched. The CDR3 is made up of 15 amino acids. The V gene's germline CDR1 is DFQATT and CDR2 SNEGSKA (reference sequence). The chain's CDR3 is CSARDRRGGEDTQYF. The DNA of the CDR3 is TGCAGTGCTAGAGATCGGCGCGGGGGGGAAGATACGCAGTATTTT.

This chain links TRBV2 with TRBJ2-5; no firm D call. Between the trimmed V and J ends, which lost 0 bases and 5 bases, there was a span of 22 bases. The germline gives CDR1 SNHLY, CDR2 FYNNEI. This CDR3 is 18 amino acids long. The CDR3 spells CASSEAGLVDPRAETQYF. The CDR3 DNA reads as TGTGCCAGCAGTGAAGCAGGGCTGGTAGATCCCCGAGCGGAGACCCAGTACTTC.

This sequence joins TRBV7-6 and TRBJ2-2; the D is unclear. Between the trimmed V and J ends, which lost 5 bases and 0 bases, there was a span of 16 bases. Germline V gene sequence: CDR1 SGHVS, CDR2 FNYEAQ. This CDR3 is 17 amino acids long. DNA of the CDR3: TGTGCCAGCAGCCCAGTTAGGATTACCGCGAACACCGGGGAGCTGTTTTTT. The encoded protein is CASSPVRITANTGELFF. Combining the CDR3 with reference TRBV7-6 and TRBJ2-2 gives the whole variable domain GAGVSQSPRYKVTKRGQDVALRCDPISGHVSLYWYRQALGQGPEFLTYFNYEAQQDKSGLPNDRFSAERPEGSISTLTIQRTEQRDSAMYRCASSPVRITANTGELFFGEGSRLTVL.

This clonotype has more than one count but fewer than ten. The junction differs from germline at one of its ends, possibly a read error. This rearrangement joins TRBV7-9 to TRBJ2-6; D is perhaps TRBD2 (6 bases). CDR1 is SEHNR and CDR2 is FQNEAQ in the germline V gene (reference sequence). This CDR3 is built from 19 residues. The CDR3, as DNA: TGTGCCAGCAGCCTAGCGCCCTCACGCTCCCTTTTGGGGGCCAACGTCCTGACTTTC. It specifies CASSLAPSRSLLGANVLTF.